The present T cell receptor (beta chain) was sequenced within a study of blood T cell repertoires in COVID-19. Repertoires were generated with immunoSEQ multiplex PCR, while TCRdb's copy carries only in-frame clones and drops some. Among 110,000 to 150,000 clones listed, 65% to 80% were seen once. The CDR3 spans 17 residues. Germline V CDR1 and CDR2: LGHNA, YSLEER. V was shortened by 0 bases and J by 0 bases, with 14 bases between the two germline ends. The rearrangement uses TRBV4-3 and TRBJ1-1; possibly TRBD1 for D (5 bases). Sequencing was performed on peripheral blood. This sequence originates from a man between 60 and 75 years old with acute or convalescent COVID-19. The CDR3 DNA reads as TGCGCCAGCAGCCAAGATCGCGCGGGACCCATGAACACTGAAGCTTTCTTT. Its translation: CASSQDRAGPMNTEAFF.